The present entry profiles one T cell receptor beta chain with its context. Its antigen remains unidentified. These data come from a study of T-cell memory formation after mild COVID-19. Study-wide points: Contracting clones, day 15 to 85, had balanced CD4/CD8, and later expanders favored CD4+.

Constant-segment primers and 5'RACE yielded cDNA libraries for TCR alpha and TCR beta, each carrying sample barcodes and UMIs. TCRdb re-called the 5' RACE reads with MiXCR, one entry per CDR3 protein. The sample records 390,000 or so distinct CDR3 sequences, 16% being singletons. Germline values: CDR1 MNHEY, CDR2 SMNVEV (reference sequence). V lost 7 bases and J 9 bases, leaving 10 bases between the germline ends. The CDR3 contains 11 residues. Material: PBMCs or a T cell subset sorted from them (not recorded which). The TCR originated in a man in his late teens or twenties who had mild COVID-19 (a few samples of this study predate the infection). Cell type and time point are not known. The V call is TRBV27, the J call TRBJ2-1; D not resolved. The CDR3 spells CASTPRSEQFF. The CDR3 DNA sequence: TGTGCCAGCACCCCTCGGTCTGAGCAGTTCTTC.